The clone carrying this T cell receptor (beta chain) showed up just once. The CDR3 contains 17 residues. Germline V gene data show CDR1 as SGHTA and CDR2 as FQGTGA. J was trimmed by 3 bases and V by 4 bases; bases with no gene match: 9. The sample belongs to a study of blood T cell repertoires in COVID-19. About the research overall: PBMCs, B-cell-depleted T cells, or T cells were the source of the cDNA or gDNA that made up the material.

Original data processing: Reference gene primer amplification yielded estimated nucleated cell counts. Here immunoSEQ multiplex PCR was the method, and the copy in TCRdb shows in-frame clones only, minus some. The V and J calls and the clone size are those of that table, but D and trimming were determined from the DNA. The sample has about 200,000 clones, roughly four fifths seen once. The source material was PBMCs or T cells enriched from blood (not recorded which). The clonotype was recovered from a man aged 40-55 years who had recovered from COVID-19. The chain links TRBV7-3 to TRBJ1-1; 12 bases fit TRBD1. CDR3 residues: CASSSPPGQGAHTEAFF. In DNA form, the CDR3 reads TGTGCCAGCAGCTCCCCGCCGGGACAGGGGGCCCACACTGAAGCTTTCTTT.